The entry below describes one T cell receptor (beta chain). The sample originates from a study of CD8 T cells in ankylosing spondylitis. MiXCR, applied by TCRdb to the 5' RACE reads, yields one record per CDR3 protein. The table lists 200,000 or so distinct CDR3 sequences, 20% to 30% of them singletons, with more than 6.5% in the top ten. The junction had 8 bases not matched to a gene; V was cut back by 1 base and J by 9 bases. Germline lookup yields CDR1 DFQATT and CDR2 SNEGSKA (reference sequence). The CDR3 extends over 16 amino acids. Sample: blood, either unsorted or a sorted T cell fraction (not recorded which). This rearrangement joins TRBV20-1 to TRBJ2-1, with TRBD2 matching 14 bases. The clonotype was recovered from a male donor with ankylosing spondylitis or in good health (not recorded which). CDR3 residues: CSARAKGTSGSFEQFF. CDR3 nucleotides: TGCAGTGCTAGAGCGAAAGGGACTAGCGGGAGCTTTGAGCAGTTCTTC.